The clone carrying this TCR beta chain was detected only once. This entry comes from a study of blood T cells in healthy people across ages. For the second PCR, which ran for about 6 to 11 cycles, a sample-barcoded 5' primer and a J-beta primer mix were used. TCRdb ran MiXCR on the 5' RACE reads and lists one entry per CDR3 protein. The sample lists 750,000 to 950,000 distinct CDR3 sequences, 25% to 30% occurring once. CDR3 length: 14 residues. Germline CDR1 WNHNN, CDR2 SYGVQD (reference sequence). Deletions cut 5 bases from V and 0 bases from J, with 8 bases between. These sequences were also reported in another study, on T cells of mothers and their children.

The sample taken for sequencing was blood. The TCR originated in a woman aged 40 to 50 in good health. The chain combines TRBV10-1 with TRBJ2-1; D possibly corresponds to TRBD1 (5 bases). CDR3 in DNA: TGCGCCAGCAGTACAGGATACTCCTACAATGAGCAGTTCTTC. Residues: CASSTGYSYNEQFF.